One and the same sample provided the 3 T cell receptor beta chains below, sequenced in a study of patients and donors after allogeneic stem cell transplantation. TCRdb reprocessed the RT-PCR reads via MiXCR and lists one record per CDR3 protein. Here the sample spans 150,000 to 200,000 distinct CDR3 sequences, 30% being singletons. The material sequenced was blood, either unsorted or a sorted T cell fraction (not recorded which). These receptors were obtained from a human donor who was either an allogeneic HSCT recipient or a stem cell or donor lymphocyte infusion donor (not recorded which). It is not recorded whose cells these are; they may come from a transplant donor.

CDR3 region: CASSFGTTEQYF. The CDR3 bases are TGTGCCAGCAGTTTCGGTACCACAGAGCAGTACTTC. This chain links TRBV28 with TRBJ2-7; D remains unclear. V was trimmed by 3 bases and J by 7 bases, leaving 10 bases between them. The CDR3 runs to 12 residues. Germline V lookup: CDR1 MDHEN, CDR2 SYDVKM.

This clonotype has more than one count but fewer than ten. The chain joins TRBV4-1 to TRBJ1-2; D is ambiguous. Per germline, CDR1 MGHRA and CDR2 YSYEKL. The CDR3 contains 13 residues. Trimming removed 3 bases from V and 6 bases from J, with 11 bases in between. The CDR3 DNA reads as TGCGCCAGCAGCCAGGTGTCGGTGGATGGCTACACCTTC. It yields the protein CASSQVSVDGYTF.

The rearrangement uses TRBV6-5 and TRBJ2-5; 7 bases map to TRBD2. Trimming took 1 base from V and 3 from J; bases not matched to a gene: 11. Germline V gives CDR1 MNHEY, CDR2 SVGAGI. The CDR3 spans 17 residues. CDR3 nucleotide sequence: TGTGCCAGCAGTTACTACGTTTGGGGAGCGGGGAAAGAGACCCAGTACTTC. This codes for CASSYYVWGAGKETQYF.